A selection of T cell receptor beta chains follows, all from one sample in a study of T cells in Graves' hyperthyroidism and ophthalmopathy. Using its own MiXCR run on the multiplex PCR reads, TCRdb lists one record per CDR3 protein. The table has approximately 520,000 distinct CDR3 sequences, roughly 25% seen once. The specimen was blood. All receptors come from a woman aged 30 to 39 with Graves' ophthalmopathy. CDR3s include the opening cysteine and the closing phenylalanine or tryptophan. Fields, in order: D gene, clone size, J gene, V gene, CDR3 DNA, CDR3 protein. D genes are given only for firm matches. Some rows have no size entry. The others give once, few or many, or a class for an expanded clone.

>NA|NA|TRBJ1-2|TRBV9
TGTGCCAGCAGCGTTAGGCACCTGGATGGCTACACCTTC
CASSVRHLDGYTF
>TRBD1|NA|TRBJ2-7|TRBV28
TGTGCCAGCAGTTTCATCTTGACAGGGGGCAGTTACGAGCAGTACTTC
CASSFILTGGSYEQYF
>TRBD2|many|TRBJ2-7|TRBV11-2
TGTGCCAGCAGCTTATCTACTAGCGGGGGCTACGAGCAGTACTTC
CASSLSTSGGYEQYF
>NA|many|TRBJ1-1|TRBV19
TGTGCCAGTACCCTCCGGGGTGGTGAAGCTTTCTTT
CASTLRGGEAFF
>TRBD1|NA|TRBJ2-7|TRBV12-3/TRBV12-4
TGTGCCAGCAATGCCGGACAGGCGAACTACGAGCAGTACTTC
CASNAGQANYEQYF
>NA|many|TRBJ1-3|TRBV12-3/TRBV12-4
TGTGCCAGCAGTTCTCGCCAGGCCTACTCTGGAAACACCATATATTTT
CASSSRQAYSGNTIYF
>NA|many|TRBJ2-7|TRBV6-5
TGTGCCAGCAGTTACAGGCCCCGCTCCTACGAGCAGTACTTC
CASSYRPRSYEQYF
>NA|NA|TRBJ2-7|TRBV7-9
TGTGCCAGCAGCTTTACCATAGGCTGGGAGCAGTACTTC
CASSFTIGWEQYF
>NA|many|TRBJ2-2|TRBV7-9
TGTGCCAGCAGCTTCGGGGGTAACACCGGGGAGCTGTTTTTT
CASSFGGNTGELFF
>NA|many|TRBJ2-7|TRBV27
TGTGCCAGCAGTTCACGTACAGGGCTAGGCTCCTACGAGCAGTACTTC
CASSSRTGLGSYEQYF
>NA|many|TRBJ2-2|TRBV2
TGTGCCAGCGGACAGCAGCTGAACACCGGGGAGCTGTTTTTT
CASGQQLNTGELFF
>TRBD1|NA|TRBJ1-1|TRBV6-1
TGTGCCAGCAGTGCAAAATCGCCAGGACAGGGGGCGACTGAAGCTTTCTTT
CASSAKSPGQGATEAFF
>TRBD1|NA|TRBJ1-2|TRBV4-1
TGCGCCAGCAGCCAGACCGGGACAGGGGGCGATGGCTACACCTTC
CASSQTGTGGDGYTF
>NA|many|TRBJ2-7|TRBV27
TGTGCCAGCAGTCCCGGGACATCAATCTACGAGCAGTACTTC
CASSPGTSIYEQYF
>TRBD2|many|TRBJ2-5|TRBV24-1
TGTGCCACCAGTGATTTGCAGGCTAGCGGGGGCCAAGAGACCCAGTACTTC
CATSDLQASGGQETQYF
>TRBD2|NA|TRBJ2-5|TRBV27
TGTGCCAGCAGTTCCCCGACTAGCGGGGCTCCAGGGACCCAGTACTTC
CASSSPTSGAPGTQYF
>NA|NA|TRBJ1-2|TRBV28
TGTGCCAGCACGCCTGACTTCCCACGGGTTGGCTACACCTTC
CASTPDFPRVGYTF
>NA|NA|TRBJ2-7|TRBV6-2/TRBV6-3
TGTGCCAGCTGCGGAGAGACCTACGAGCAGTACTTC
CASCGETYEQYF
>NA|few|TRBJ2-7|TRBV11-3
TGTGCCAGCAGGCCGATCCGGGAGAAGGGCAGCGAGCAGTACTTC
CASRPIREKGSEQYF
>TRBD1|few|TRBJ2-6|TRBV4-1
TGCGCCAGCAGCCAAGATGGGCTCAGACCGGGACAGACTAACTCTGGGGCCAACGTCCTGACTTTC
CASSQDGLRPGQTNSGANVLTF
>NA|many|TRBJ1-1|TRBV28
TGTGCCACCCGCGTGGGGGCCACTGAAGCTTTCTTT
CATRVGATEAFF
>TRBD1|NA|TRBJ2-7|TRBV24-1
TGTGCCACCAGTGACCCTGGGACAGGGGGCGAGCAGTACTTC
CATSDPGTGGEQYF
>TRBD1|few|TRBJ1-2|TRBV6-1
TGTGCCAGCAGTCCCTGGACAGGGCCTAACTATGGCTACACCTTC
CASSPWTGPNYGYTF
>TRBD1|many|TRBJ1-2|TRBV20-1
TGCAGTGCTAGAGGTCGACAGGGGAGAAGTGACGGCTACACCTTC
CSARGRQGRSDGYTF
>NA|NA|TRBJ2-7|TRBV6-2/TRBV6-3
TGTGCCAGCAATCGGGGTCTACCATCCTACGAGCAGTACTTC
CASNRGLPSYEQYF
>NA|NA|TRBJ1-5|TRBV27
TGTGCCAGAGGGGGGGGGAGCGGTCAGCCCCAGCATTTT
CARGGGSGQPQHF
>NA|many|TRBJ1-2|TRBV15
TGTGCCACCAGCGTTAAAGACAGCTTCGGGGGCGGCTACACCTTC
CATSVKDSFGGGYTF
>NA|many|TRBJ1-6|TRBV18
TGTGCCAGCTCACCTTCCACAGGGAATTCACCCCTCCACTTT
CASSPSTGNSPLHF
>NA|few|TRBJ1-1|TRBV2
TGTGCCAGCAGTGAACGAACTGAAGCTTTCTTT
CASSERTEAFF
>NA|many|TRBJ1-5|TRBV20-1
TGCAGTGCTAGGGAGGGGGGCAATCAGCCCCAGCATTTT
CSAREGGNQPQHF
>NA|many|TRBJ1-1|TRBV29-1
TGCAGCGTTCGAGTCTTGAACACTGAAGCTTTCTTT
CSVRVLNTEAFF
>NA|NA|TRBJ1-2|TRBV12-3/TRBV12-4
TGTGCCAGCAGTCCCCCGGGGTGGCTAGATGGCTACACCTTC
CASSPPGWLDGYTF
>TRBD1|many|TRBJ1-2|TRBV11-2
TGTGCCAGCAGCGATATACAGGGGATGTTGACCAACTATGGCTACACCTTC
CASSDIQGMLTNYGYTF
>TRBD2|few|TRBJ2-5|TRBV12-3/TRBV12-4
TGTGCCAGCAGTCCCGGGACTAGCGGGGCCCCAAGTGTGGAGACCCAGTACTTC
CASSPGTSGAPSVETQYF
>TRBD1|NA|TRBJ1-1|TRBV11-1
TGTGCCAGCAGGGAAAAGCAGGGGGCCGCAACGAACACTGAAGCTTTCTTT
CASREKQGAATNTEAFF
>TRBD1|NA|TRBJ1-2|TRBV9
TGTGCCAGCAGCAGATCAGGGGGAGGGGACCACTATGGCTACACCTTC
CASSRSGGGDHYGYTF
>NA|many|TRBJ1-2|TRBV4-1
TGCGCCAGCAGCCAAGATACAGGGCGCTATGGCTACACCTTC
CASSQDTGRYGYTF
>NA|many|TRBJ2-5|TRBV30
TGTGCGTTTGGGATTGGAGAGACCCAGTACTTC
CAFGIGETQYF
>NA|NA|TRBJ1-6|TRBV12-3/TRBV12-4
TGTGCCAGCAGTTTGCAGGGGTTCCCTAGCTCCTATAATTCACCCCTCCACTTT
CASSLQGFPSSYNSPLHF
>NA|many|TRBJ2-2|TRBV20-1
TGCAGTGCCGGGGGGCAACCGAACACCGGGGAGCTGTTTTTT
CSAGGQPNTGELFF
>TRBD1|NA|TRBJ1-5|TRBV11-2
TGTGCCAGCAGCTGGGGACAGGGTGGCAATCAGCCCCAGGATTTT
CASSWGQGGNQPQDF
>TRBD1|NA|TRBJ2-2|TRBV10-3
TGTGCCGTCACAGGGGTGAACACCGGGGAGCTGTTTTTT
CAVTGVNTGELFF
>NA|many|TRBJ2-7|TRBV28
TGTGCCAGCAGCGAGTTTTATTCGGGCGGGGCGGCTACCTACGAGCAGTACTTC
CASSEFYSGGAATYEQYF
>NA|many|TRBJ1-2|TRBV28
TGTGCCAGCACCCCAGGGAATTCTAACTATGGCTACACCTTC
CASTPGNSNYGYTF
>NA|many|TRBJ1-2|TRBV6-5
TGTGCCAGCAGTTACAATATTAACGCAATGGAGGGCTACACCTTC
CASSYNINAMEGYTF